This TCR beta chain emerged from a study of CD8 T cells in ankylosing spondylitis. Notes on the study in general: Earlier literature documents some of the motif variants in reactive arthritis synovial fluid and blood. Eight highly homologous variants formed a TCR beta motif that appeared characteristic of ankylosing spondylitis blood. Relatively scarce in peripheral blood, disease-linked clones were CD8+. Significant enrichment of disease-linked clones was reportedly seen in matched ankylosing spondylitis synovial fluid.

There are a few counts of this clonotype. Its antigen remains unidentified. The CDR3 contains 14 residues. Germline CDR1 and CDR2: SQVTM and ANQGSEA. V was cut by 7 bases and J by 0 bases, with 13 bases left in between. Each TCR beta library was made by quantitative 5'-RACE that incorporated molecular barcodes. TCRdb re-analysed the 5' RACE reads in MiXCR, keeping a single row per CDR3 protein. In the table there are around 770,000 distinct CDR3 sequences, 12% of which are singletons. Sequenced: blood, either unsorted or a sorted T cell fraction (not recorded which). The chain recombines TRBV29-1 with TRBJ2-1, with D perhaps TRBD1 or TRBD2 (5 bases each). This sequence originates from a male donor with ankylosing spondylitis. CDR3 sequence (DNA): TGCAGCGCCCCCGGGACCGGCTCCTACAATGAGCAGTTCTTC. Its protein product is CSAPGTGSYNEQFF.